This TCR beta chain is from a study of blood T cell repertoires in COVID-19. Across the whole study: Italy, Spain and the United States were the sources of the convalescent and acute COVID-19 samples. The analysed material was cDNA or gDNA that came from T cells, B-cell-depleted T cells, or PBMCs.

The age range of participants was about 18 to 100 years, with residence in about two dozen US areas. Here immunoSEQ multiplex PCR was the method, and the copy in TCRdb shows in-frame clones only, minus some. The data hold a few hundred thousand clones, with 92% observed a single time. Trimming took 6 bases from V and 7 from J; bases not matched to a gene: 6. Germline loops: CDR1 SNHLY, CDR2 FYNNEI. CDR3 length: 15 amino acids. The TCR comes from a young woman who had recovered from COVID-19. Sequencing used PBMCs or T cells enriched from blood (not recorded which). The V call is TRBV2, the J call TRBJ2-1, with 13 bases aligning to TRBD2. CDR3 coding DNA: TGTGCCAGCAGCTTGACTAGCGGGGGGTCAAATGAGCAGTTCTTC. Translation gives CASSLTSGGSNEQFF.